Each of the 16 T cell receptor beta chains below was sequenced from the same sample in a study of T cell repertoires in cytomegalovirus infection. Antigens of these TCRs are unknown. TCRdb reanalysed the reads using MiXCR and keeps one entry per CDR3 protein. The sample has about 89,000 distinct CDR3 sequences; 25% to 30% are singletons. This material consisted of CD8+ T cells from cultured PBMCs, taken from culture after CMV antigen stimulation. These receptors were collected from a human donor in good health (CMV status not recorded). Some clones in this sample may be carry-over from other donors' samples.

The chain is built from TRBV7-9 and TRBJ2-3, with D maybe TRBD2 (6 bases). The germline V gene has CDR1 SEHNR and CDR2 FQNEAQ (reference sequence). This CDR3 has 16 residues. The V and J ends lost 4 bases and 0 bases respectively, with 14 bases between them. In DNA, the CDR3 is TGTGCCAGCAGCTCAGGGACTGCAACTAGCACAGATACGCAGTATTTT. It is translated as CASSSGTATSTDTQYF.

About this clonotype: The junction differs from germline at one of its ends, possibly a read error. CDR3: CASNLVEGSSYNEQFF. CDR3 sequence (DNA): TGTGCCAGCAACTTGGTCGAGGGGAGCTCCTACAATGAGCAGTTCTTC. This chain links TRBV5-4 with TRBJ2-1; tentatively, D is TRBD1 or TRBD2 (5 bases each). Germline CDR1 is SGHNT and CDR2 is YYREEE (reference sequence). The CDR3 length is 16 residues.

This chain links TRBV12-3 or TRBV12-4 with TRBJ1-6, with 7 bases aligning to TRBD1. J gave up 10 bases and V 7 bases, and 7 bases lay outside the gene matches. The CDR3 loop spans 13 amino acids. The CDR3 sequence is CASTRTGMSPLHF. In nucleotides, the CDR3 is TGTGCCAGCACCCGGACAGGAATGTCACCCCTCCACTTT.

This chain links TRBV20-1 with TRBJ2-7; 8 positions agree with TRBD2. Trimming removed 3 bases from V and 2 bases from J; junction bases left unmatched: 3. This CDR3 contains 13 residues. The V gene's germline CDR1 is DFQATT and CDR2 SNEGSKA (reference sequence). CDR3 sequence: CSARAGGAYEQYF. The DNA of the CDR3 is TGCAGTGCTAGGGCGGGGGGCGCCTACGAGCAGTACTTC.

A few counts support this clonotype. CDR3 in DNA: TGTGCCAGCAGTCAACTTAGGGGGTCCTACAATGAGCAGTTCTTC. It encodes CASSQLRGSYNEQFF. The chain combines TRBV6-1 with TRBJ2-1; weak D call: TRBD1 (6 bases). The germline V gene has CDR1 MNHNS and CDR2 SASEGT. Trimming took off 5 bases at V and 1 base at J, with 12 bases between the two ends. The CDR3 spans 15 residues.

In its sample, this clonotype ranks as medium-sized. The V call is TRBV15, the J call TRBJ2-3; 12 bases map to TRBD2. The J segment lost 6 bases and the V segment lost 4 bases, leaving 5 bases of the junction unmatched. The CDR3 sequence is 15 residues long. The germline CDR1 and CDR2 sequences are LNHNV and YYDKDF (reference sequence). This CDR3 reads CATSKSLAGGDTQYF. CDR3 coding DNA: TGTGCCACCAGCAAATCCCTAGCGGGGGGGGATACGCAGTATTTT.

The table lists this clonotype with many counts. The chain couples TRBV6-1 to TRBJ2-4; the D gene could be TRBD1 or TRBD2 (5 bases each). The CDR3 is 12 amino acids. CDR1 MNHNS and CDR2 SASEGT come from the germline V gene. V was trimmed by 7 bases and J by 5 bases, leaving 9 bases between them. CDR3 in DNA: TGTGCCAGCAAGGTGGGGGAAAACATTCAGTACTTC. It codes for CASKVGENIQYF.

This clonotype was detected only a few times. The V call is TRBV5-6, the J call TRBJ2-2; D is uncertain. Trimming shortened V by 5 bases and J by 1 base, and 24 bases separated the two germline ends. CDR1 SGHDT and CDR2 YYEEEE come from the germline V gene. The CDR3 extends over 19 amino acids. This chain's CDR3 is CASSPERSEGAWNTGELFF. The CDR3 region has the DNA TGTGCCAGCAGTCCGGAGAGGTCGGAAGGTGCTTGGAACACCGGGGAGCTGTTTTTT.

CDR3 nucleotides: TGCGCCAGCAGACTAGCGGGGGGAGGTGAGCAGTTCTTC. Translated, it gives CASRLAGGGEQFF. The rearrangement joins TRBV10-2 to TRBJ2-1, with TRBD2 identical over 12 bases. CDR1 and CDR2 (germline): WSHSY, SAAADI. The CDR3 contains 13 residues. V was pared by 6 bases and J by 9 bases, with 3 bases of the junction left unmatched.

The chain combines TRBV30 with TRBJ1-1, with D tentatively TRBD1 (5 bases). This CDR3 is built from 13 residues. Germline CDR1 is GTSNPN and CDR2 is SVGIG (reference sequence). Trimming stripped 1 base from V and 2 bases from J, with 8 bases between. The CDR3 DNA reads TGTGCCTGGAGTGCCACAGGAAACACTGAAGCTTTCTTT. This gives the protein CAWSATGNTEAFF.

In its sample, this clonotype was seen many times. The chain's CDR3 is CASSLDRGNLLCHEQYF. The DNA of the CDR3 is TGCGCCAGCAGTCTAGACAGGGGAAACCTACTTTGTCATGAGCAGTACTTC. The chain combines TRBV4-1 with TRBJ2-7; 8 bases map to TRBD1. Per the germline V gene, CDR1 is MGHRA and CDR2 is YSYEKL. The ends lost 6 bases at V and 7 bases at J; junction bases unmatched: 20. The CDR3 consists of 17 residues.

This clonotype was detected many times. The V call is TRBV7-9, the J call TRBJ1-2, with 9 bases matching TRBD1. V gave up 5 bases and J gave up 8 bases; unmatched junction bases: 9. Germline loops: CDR1 SEHNR, CDR2 FQNEAQ (reference sequence). The CDR3 is 14 amino acids. CDR3 sequence reads: CASSQVQGAGGYTF. CDR3 nucleotides: TGTGCCAGCAGCCAAGTACAGGGGGCTGGGGGCTACACCTTC.

CDR3 amino acids: CASSPPGNEKLFF. DNA of the CDR3: TGTGCCAGCAGCCCCCCGGGCAATGAAAAACTGTTTTTT. The chain has TRBV5-6 and TRBJ1-4, with unresolved D. The CDR3 loop spans 13 amino acids. Germline CDR1 and CDR2: SGHDT and YYEEEE. V was cut by 4 bases and J by 5 bases, with 9 bases left in between. Full variable domain (remainder filled in from reference TRBV5-6 and TRBJ1-4): DAGVTQSPTHLIKTRGQQVTLRCSPKSGHDTVSWYQQALGQGPQFIFQYYEEEERQRGNFPDRFSGHQFPNYSSELNVNALLLGDSALYLCASSPPGNEKLFFGSGTQLSVL.

This clonotype was seen ten or more times. The V gene is TRBV7-6, the J gene TRBJ2-3; 9 bases map to TRBD2. The V gene end was trimmed by 2 bases and the J gene end by 3 bases; junction bases not matched to a gene: 3. The CDR3 loop spans 15 amino acids. Germline V gene lookup returns CDR1 SGHVS and CDR2 FNYEAQ. CDR3 region: CASSLIAGETDTQYF. The CDR3 DNA reads as TGTGCCAGCAGCTTAATAGCGGGGGAAACAGATACGCAGTATTTT. The whole variable domain, filled in from reference TRBV7-6 and TRBJ2-3, reads GAGVSQSPRYKVTKRGQDVALRCDPISGHVSLYWYRQALGQGPEFLTYFNYEAQQDKSGLPNDRFSAERPEGSISTLTIQRTEQRDSAMYRCASSLIAGETDTQYFGPGTRLTVL.

J is TRBJ1-1 and V is TRBV4-3, with D possibly matching TRBD1 (5 bases). The CDR3 is 15 amino acids. Per the germline V gene, CDR1 is LGHNA and CDR2 is YSLEER. V was trimmed by 4 bases and J by 0 bases, leaving 12 bases between them. The chain's CDR3 is CASSPTAGVNTEAFF. In DNA, the CDR3 is TGCGCCAGCAGCCCGACGGCGGGGGTGAACACTGAAGCTTTCTTT.

The gene calls are TRBV2 and TRBJ1-2; the D gene is possibly TRBD1 (6 bases). Trimming left V 8 bases short and J 1 base short, with 14 bases between. The CDR3 is 14 residues long. The germline V gene encodes CDR1 SNHLY and CDR2 FYNNEI. Here the CDR3 reads CASVVGGSNYGYTF. As DNA, the CDR3 is TGTGCCAGCGTTGTGGGGGGCAGTAACTATGGCTACACCTTC. Variable domain in full (rest from reference TRBV2 and TRBJ1-2): EPEVTQTPSHQVTQMGQEVILRCVPISNHLYFYWYRQILGQKVEFLVSFYNNEISEKSEIFDDQFSVERPDGSNFTLKIRSTKLEDSAMYFCASVVGGSNYGYTFGSGTRLTVV.